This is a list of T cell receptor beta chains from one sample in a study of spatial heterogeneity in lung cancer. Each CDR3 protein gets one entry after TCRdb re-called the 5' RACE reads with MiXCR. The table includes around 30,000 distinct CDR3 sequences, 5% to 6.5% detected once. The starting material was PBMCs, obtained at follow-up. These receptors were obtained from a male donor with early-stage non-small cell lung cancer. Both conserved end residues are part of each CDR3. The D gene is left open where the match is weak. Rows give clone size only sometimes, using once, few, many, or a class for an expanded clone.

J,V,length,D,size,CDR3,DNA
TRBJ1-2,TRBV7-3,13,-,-,CASSPQEDYGYTF,TGTGCCAGCAGCCCACAGGAGGACTATGGCTACACCTTC
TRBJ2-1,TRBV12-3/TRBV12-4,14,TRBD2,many,CASTSGGAFNEQFF,TGTGCCAGCACTAGCGGGGGGGCCTTCAATGAGCAGTTCTTC
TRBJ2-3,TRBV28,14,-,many,CASGLTVRTDTQYF,TGTGCCAGCGGGTTGACCGTACGCACAGATACGCAGTATTTT
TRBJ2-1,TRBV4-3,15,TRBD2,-,CASSRGTSGLIEQFF,TGCGCCAGCAGCCGAGGGACTAGCGGGCTCATTGAGCAGTTCTTC
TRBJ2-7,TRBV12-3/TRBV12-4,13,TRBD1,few,CASSLQGEYEQYF,TGTGCCAGCAGTTTACAGGGGGAGTACGAGCAGTACTTC
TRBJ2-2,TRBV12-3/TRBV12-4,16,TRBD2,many,CASSLRLAVFTGELFF,TGTGCCAGCAGTTTAAGGCTAGCGGTATTCACCGGGGAGCTGTTTTTT
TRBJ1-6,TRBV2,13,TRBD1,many,CASTGTDYSPLHF,TGTGCCAGCACCGGGACAGATTATTCACCCCTCCACTTT
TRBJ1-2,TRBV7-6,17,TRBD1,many,CASSARAGTGQNYGYTF,TGTGCCAGCAGCGCCAGAGCCGGGACAGGACAAAACTATGGCTACACCTTC
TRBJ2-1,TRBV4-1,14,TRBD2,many,CASSFRTSLGEQFF,TGCGCCAGCTCTTTTCGGACTAGCCTCGGTGAGCAGTTCTTC
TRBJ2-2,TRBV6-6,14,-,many,CASSSIATTGELFF,TGTGCCAGCAGTTCAATAGCGACCACCGGGGAGCTGTTTTTT
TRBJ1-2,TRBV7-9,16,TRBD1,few,CASSLGGQEGNYGYTF,TGTGCCAGCAGCTTGGGGGGACAGGAAGGAAACTATGGCTACACCTTC
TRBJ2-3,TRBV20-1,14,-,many,CSARDRDFGYTQYF,TGCAGTGCTAGAGACCGGGACTTCGGGTATACGCAGTATTTT
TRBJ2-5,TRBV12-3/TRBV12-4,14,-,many,CASSLGGGGETQYF,TGTGCCAGCAGTTTGGGCGGTGGAGGTGAGACCCAGTACTTC
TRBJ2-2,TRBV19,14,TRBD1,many,CASTGTGSTGELFF,TGTGCCAGTACTGGGACAGGGAGCACCGGGGAGCTGTTTTTT
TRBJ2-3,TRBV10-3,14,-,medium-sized,CAISVGGGTDTQYF,TGTGCCATCAGTGTGGGCGGAGGCACAGATACGCAGTATTTT
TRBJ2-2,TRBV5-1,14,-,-,CASSFGDGTGELFF,TGCGCCAGCAGCTTTGGGGACGGCACCGGGGAGCTGTTTTTT
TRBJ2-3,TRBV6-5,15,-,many,CASSYRGASTDTQYF,TGTGCCAGCAGTTACAGAGGGGCTAGCACAGATACGCAGTATTTT
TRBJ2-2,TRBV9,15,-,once,CASSDRTVNTGELFF,TGTGCCAGCAGCGACCGGACGGTGAACACCGGGGAGCTGTTTTTT
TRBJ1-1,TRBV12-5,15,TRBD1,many,CASGPTGQGNSMAFF,TGTGCTAGTGGTCCAACCGGACAGGGGAACTCGATGGCTTTCTTT
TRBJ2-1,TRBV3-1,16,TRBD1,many,CASSPASGQTYNEQFF,TGTGCCAGCAGCCCCGCCTCGGGACAGACCTACAATGAGCAGTTCTTC
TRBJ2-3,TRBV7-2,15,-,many,CASSQDSSSTDTQYF,TGTGCCAGCAGCCAAGACAGCTCTAGCACAGATACGCAGTATTTT
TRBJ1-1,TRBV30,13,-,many,CAWSDQSGTEAFF,TGTGCCTGGAGTGACCAGAGTGGAACTGAAGCTTTCTTT
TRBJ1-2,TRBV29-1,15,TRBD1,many,CSVFIPGQGNYGYTF,TGCAGCGTTTTTATTCCGGGACAGGGGAACTATGGCTACACCTTC
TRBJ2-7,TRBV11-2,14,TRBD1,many,CASSAGDSYYEQYF,TGTGCCAGCAGCGCCGGGGACAGTTACTACGAGCAGTACTTC
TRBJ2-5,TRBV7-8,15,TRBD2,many,CASSPRTSGGLTQYF,TGTGCCAGCAGCCCCCGGACTAGCGGGGGTCTGACCCAGTACTTC
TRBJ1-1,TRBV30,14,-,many,CAWAGAMKNTEAFF,TGTGCCTGGGCAGGGGCTATGAAGAACACTGAAGCTTTCTTT
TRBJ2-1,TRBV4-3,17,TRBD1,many,CASSQQVTGEFYNEQFF,TGCGCCAGCAGCCAACAGGTGACAGGGGAGTTCTACAATGAGCAGTTCTTC
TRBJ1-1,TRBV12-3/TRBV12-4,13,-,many,CASSPNPNTEAFF,TGTGCCAGCAGTCCCAATCCGAACACTGAAGCTTTCTTT
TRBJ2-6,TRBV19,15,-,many,CATETGSSGANVLTF,TGTGCCACCGAAACAGGGAGCTCTGGGGCCAACGTCCTGACTTTC
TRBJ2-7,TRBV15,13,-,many,CATSSGVSYEQYF,TGTGCCACCAGCTCCGGCGTCTCCTACGAGCAGTACTTC
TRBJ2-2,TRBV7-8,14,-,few,CASSLGLEAGELFF,TGTGCCAGCAGCTTAGGCCTAGAAGCCGGGGAGCTGTTTTTT
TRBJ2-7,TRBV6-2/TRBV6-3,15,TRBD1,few,CASSYTGTDSYEQYF,TGTGCCAGCAGTTACACCGGGACAGACTCCTACGAGCAGTACTTC
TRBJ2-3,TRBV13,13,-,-,CASSSRTTDTQYF,TGTGCCAGCAGCTCCCGGACCACAGATACGCAGTATTTT
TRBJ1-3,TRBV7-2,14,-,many,CASSTRALADTIYF,TGTGCCAGCAGCACTAGGGCTCTCGCGGACACCATATATTTT
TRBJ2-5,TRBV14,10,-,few,CASSQSTQYF,TGTGCCAGCAGCCAGTCAACCCAGTACTTC
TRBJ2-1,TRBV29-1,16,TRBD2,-,CSVDGTSGSSYNEQFF,TGCAGCGTTGACGGGACTAGCGGATCCTCCTACAATGAGCAGTTCTTC
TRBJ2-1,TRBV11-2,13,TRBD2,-,CASSYQERGEQFF,TGTGCCAGCAGTTACCAAGAGCGGGGCGAGCAGTTCTTC
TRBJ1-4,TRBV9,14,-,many,CASSEGPTNEKLFF,TGTGCCAGTTCGGAGGGGCCAACTAATGAAAAACTGTTTTTT
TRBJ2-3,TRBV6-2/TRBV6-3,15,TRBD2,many,CASSPGLAVGDTQYF,TGTGCCAGCAGCCCGGGACTAGCGGTGGGAGATACGCAGTATTTT
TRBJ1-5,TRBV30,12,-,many,CAWGRSRQPQHF,TGTGCCTGGGGGCGCTCCCGTCAGCCCCAGCATTTT
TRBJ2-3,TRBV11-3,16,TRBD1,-,CASSPWDRAEDDTQYF,TGTGCCAGCAGCCCCTGGGACAGGGCAGAAGATGATACGCAGTATTTT
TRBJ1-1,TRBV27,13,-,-,CASSSESYTEAFF,TGTGCCAGCAGTTCAGAGTCCTACACTGAAGCTTTCTTT
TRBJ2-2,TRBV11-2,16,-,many,CASSSPGQFLTGELFF,TGTGCCAGCAGTTCCCCCGGACAGTTCCTAACCGGGGAGCTGTTTTTT
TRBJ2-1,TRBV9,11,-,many,CASSVAGEQFF,TGTGCCAGCAGCGTAGCCGGTGAGCAGTTCTTC
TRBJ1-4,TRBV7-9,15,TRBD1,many,CASSLDGTENEKLFF,TGTGCCAGCAGCTTAGACGGGACAGAAAATGAAAAACTGTTTTTT
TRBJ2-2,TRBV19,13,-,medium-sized,CASSISSVGELFF,TGTGCCAGTAGTATATCTAGCGTCGGGGAGCTGTTTTTT
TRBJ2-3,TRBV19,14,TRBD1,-,CASTQGTGKDTQYF,TGTGCCAGTACCCAGGGGACAGGGAAAGATACGCAGTATTTT
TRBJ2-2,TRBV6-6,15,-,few,CASSYPGRNTGELFF,TGTGCCAGCAGTTACCCCGGGAGGAACACCGGGGAGCTGTTTTTT
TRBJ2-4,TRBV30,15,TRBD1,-,CAWSGSGQGVNIQYF,TGTGCCTGGAGTGGGTCGGGACAGGGGGTCAACATTCAGTACTTC
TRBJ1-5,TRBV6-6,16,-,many,CASSHPRRRVDQPQHF,TGTGCCAGCAGTCACCCCCGCAGGCGGGTTGATCAGCCCCAGCATTTT
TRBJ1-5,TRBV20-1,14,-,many,CSAREQGSNQPQHF,TGCAGTGCTAGAGAGCAGGGAAGCAATCAGCCCCAGCATTTT
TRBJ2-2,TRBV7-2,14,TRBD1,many,CASSRQGANGELFF,TGTGCCAGCAGCCGACAGGGGGCTAACGGGGAGCTGTTTTTT
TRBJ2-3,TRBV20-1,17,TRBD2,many,CSARDPGTSGRTDTQYF,TGCAGTGCTAGAGATCCCGGGACTAGCGGGAGAACAGATACGCAGTATTTT
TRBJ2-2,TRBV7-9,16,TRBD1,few,CASSPPGTGNTGELFF,TGTGCCAGCAGCCCGCCCGGGACAGGGAACACCGGGGAGCTGTTTTTT
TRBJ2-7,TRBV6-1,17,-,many,CASSASIGSVGSYEQYF,TGTGCCAGCAGTGCCTCTATCGGGTCTGTTGGCTCCTACGAGCAGTACTTC
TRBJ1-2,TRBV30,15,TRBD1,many,CAWVHRDRPNYGYTF,TGTGCCTGGGTCCACCGGGACAGGCCCAACTATGGCTACACCTTC
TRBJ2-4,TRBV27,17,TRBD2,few,CASSLSRLAGPLGIQYF,TGTGCCAGCAGTTTATCCCGACTAGCGGGACCACTGGGCATTCAGTACTTC
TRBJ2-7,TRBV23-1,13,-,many,CASRPSDGRVEYF,TGCGCCAGCAGACCTAGCGACGGACGGGTGGAGTACTTC
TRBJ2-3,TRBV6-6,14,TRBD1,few,CASLKGGRTDTQYF,TGTGCCAGTTTGAAAGGGGGCAGAACAGATACGCAGTATTTT